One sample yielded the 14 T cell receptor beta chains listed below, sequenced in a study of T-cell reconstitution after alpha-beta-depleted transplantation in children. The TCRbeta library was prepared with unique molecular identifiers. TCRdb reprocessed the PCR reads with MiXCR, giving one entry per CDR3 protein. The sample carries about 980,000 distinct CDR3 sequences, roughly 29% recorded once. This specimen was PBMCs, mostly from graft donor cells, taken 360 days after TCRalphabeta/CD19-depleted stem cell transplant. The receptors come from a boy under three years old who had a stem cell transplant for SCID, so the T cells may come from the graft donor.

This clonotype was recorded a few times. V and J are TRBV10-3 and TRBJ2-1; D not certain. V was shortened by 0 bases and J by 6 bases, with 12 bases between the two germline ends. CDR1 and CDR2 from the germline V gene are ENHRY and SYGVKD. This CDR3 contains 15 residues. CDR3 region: CAISESWLVGNEQFF. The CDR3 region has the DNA TGTGCCATCAGTGAGTCGTGGCTAGTGGGCAATGAGCAGTTCTTC.

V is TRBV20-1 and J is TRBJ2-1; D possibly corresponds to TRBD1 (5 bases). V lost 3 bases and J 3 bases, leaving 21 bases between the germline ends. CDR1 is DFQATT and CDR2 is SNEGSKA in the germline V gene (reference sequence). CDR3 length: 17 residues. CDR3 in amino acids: CSARHTQGREGYNEQFF. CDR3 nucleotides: TGCAGTGCTAGGCATACTCAGGGAAGGGAAGGCTACAATGAGCAGTTCTTC.

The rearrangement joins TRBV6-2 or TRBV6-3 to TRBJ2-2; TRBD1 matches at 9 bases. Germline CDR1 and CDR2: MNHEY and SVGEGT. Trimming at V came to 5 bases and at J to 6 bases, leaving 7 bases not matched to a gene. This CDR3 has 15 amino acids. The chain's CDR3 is CASSAGTGYPGELFF. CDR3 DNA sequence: TGTGCCAGCAGTGCCGGGACAGGGTACCCCGGGGAGCTGTTTTTT.

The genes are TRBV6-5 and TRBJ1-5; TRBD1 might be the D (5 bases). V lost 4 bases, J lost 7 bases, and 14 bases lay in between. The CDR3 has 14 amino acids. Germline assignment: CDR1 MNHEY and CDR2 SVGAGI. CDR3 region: CASSSSRAGQPQHF. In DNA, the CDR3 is TGTGCCAGCAGTTCAAGCAGGGCGGGACAGCCCCAGCATTTT.

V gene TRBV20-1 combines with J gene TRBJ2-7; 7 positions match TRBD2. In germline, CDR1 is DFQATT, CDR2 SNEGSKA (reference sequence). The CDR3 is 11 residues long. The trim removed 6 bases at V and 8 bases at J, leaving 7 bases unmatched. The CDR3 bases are TGCAGTGCCCCACGGGGGGAACAGCAGTACTTC. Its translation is CSAPRGEQQYF.

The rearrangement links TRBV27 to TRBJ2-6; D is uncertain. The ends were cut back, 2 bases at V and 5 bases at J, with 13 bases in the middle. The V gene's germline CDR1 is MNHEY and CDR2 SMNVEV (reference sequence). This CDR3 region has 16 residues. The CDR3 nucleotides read TGTGCCAGCAGTTTAAACCCTGGGTTAAGGGCCAACGTCCTGACTTTC. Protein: CASSLNPGLRANVLTF.

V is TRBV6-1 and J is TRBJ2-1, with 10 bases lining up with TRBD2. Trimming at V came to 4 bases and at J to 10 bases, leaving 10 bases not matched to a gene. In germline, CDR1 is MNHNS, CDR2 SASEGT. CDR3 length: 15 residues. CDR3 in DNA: TGTGCCAGCAGTGCTAGCGGGGGACCAAGATCCGAGCAGTTCTTC. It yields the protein CASSASGGPRSEQFF.

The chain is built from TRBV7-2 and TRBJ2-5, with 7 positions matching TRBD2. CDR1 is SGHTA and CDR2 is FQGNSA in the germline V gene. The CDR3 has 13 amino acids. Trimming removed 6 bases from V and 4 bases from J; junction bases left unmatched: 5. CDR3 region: CASSRTRIETQYF. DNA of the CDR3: TGTGCCAGCAGTCGGACTAGAATAGAGACCCAGTACTTC.

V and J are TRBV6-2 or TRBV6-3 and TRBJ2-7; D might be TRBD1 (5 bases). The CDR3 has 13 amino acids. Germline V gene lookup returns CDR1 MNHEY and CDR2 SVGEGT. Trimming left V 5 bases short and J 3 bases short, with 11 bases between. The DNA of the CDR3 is TGTGCCAGCAGTACCGGACATATCTACGAGCAGTACTTC. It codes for CASSTGHIYEQYF.

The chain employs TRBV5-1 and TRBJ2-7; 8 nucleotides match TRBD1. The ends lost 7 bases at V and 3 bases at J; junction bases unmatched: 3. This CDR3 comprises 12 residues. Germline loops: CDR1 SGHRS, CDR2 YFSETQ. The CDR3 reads CASGDRGYEQYF. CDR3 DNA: TGCGCCAGCGGAGACAGGGGCTACGAGCAGTACTTC.

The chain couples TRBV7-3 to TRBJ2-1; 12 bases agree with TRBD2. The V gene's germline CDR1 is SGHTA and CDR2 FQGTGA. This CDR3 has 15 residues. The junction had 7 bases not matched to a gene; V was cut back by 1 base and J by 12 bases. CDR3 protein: CASSLSPSGGARQFF. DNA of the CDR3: TGTGCCAGCAGCTTAAGTCCTAGCGGGGGGGCAAGGCAGTTCTTC.

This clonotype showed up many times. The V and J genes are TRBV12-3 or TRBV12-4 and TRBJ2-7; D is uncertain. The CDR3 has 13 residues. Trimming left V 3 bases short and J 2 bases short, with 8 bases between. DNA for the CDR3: TGTGCCAGCAGTTTTGGCAGCCCCTACGAGCAGTACTTC. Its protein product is CASSFGSPYEQYF.

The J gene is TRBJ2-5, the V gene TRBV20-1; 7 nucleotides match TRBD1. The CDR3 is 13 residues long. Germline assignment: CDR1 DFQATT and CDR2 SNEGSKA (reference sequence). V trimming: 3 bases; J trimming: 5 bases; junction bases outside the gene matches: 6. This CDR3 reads CSASRDSSETQYF. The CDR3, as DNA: TGCAGTGCTAGCAGGGACAGCTCCGAGACCCAGTACTTC.

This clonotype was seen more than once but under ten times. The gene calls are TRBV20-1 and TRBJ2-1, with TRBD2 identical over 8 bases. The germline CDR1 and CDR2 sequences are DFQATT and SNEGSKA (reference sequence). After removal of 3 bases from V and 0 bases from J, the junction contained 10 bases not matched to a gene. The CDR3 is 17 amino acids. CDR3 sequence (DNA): TGCAGTGCTAGCGAGGCTAGCGGGTACTACTCCTACAATGAGCAGTTCTTC. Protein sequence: CSASEASGYYSYNEQFF.